The 15 T cell receptor beta chains reported below all come from one sample, sequenced in a study of CD8+ T cells in alopecia areata. Extracted RNA was reverse transcribed into cDNA, the sequencing template. Method: immunoSEQ multiplex PCR; TCRdb's copy keeps in-frame clones and lacks some. The table includes 95,000 to 110,000 clones, roughly 89% detected once. This sample's treatment: oral pan-JAK inhibitor, 5-10 mg twice daily. The sequenced sample was CD8+ T cells sorted from blood, obtained at week 24, from a patient treated with tofacitinib. Source of these receptors: a human donor with alopecia areata.

This chain links TRBV27 with TRBJ2-1, with D possibly being TRBD2 (5 bases). Germline V gene sequence: CDR1 MNHEY, CDR2 SMNVEV (reference sequence). The CDR3 totals 15 residues. Trimming left V 3 bases short and J 10 bases short, with 19 bases between. CDR3 region: CASSFISRGIVEQFF. DNA for the CDR3: TGTGCCAGCAGTTTTATTTCTCGAGGGATTGTCGAGCAGTTCTTC.

This chain connects TRBV27 to TRBJ2-3; TRBD2 matches at 8 bases. Germline CDR1 MNHEY, CDR2 SMNVEV (reference sequence). There are 16 residues in the CDR3. J lost 5 bases, V lost 0 bases, and 7 bases had no gene match. CDR3 amino acids: CASSLSRGGRLDTQYF. In nucleotides, the CDR3 is TGTGCCAGCAGTTTATCCCGGGGGGGCAGGTTAGATACGCAGTATTTT.

The chain links TRBV29-1 to TRBJ2-5; no clear D gene. This CDR3 region has 13 residues. Germline CDR1 and CDR2: SQVTM and ANQGSEA. V dropped 7 bases and J dropped 5 bases, with 17 bases sitting between them. CDR3 coding DNA: TGCAGCGCCCTCCCGGGTGGTGGGGAGACCCAGTACTTC. It codes for CSALPGGGETQYF.

The gene calls are TRBV9 and TRBJ2-7, with D tentatively TRBD2 (6 bases). In germline, CDR1 is SGDLS, CDR2 YYNGEE. The V end was cut by 4 bases, the J end by 2 bases, with 16 bases between. The CDR3 is made up of 15 amino acids. CDR3 in DNA: TGTGCCAGCAGCCCAAGGGAGGTATTGGCCTACGAGCAGTACTTC. It specifies CASSPREVLAYEQYF.

This clone was recorded a few times. The genes are TRBV6-5 and TRBJ2-5; 7 bases match TRBD1. V shed 5 bases, J shed 5 bases, and the junction held 5 bases outside the gene matches. Germline V lookup: CDR1 MNHEY, CDR2 SVGAGI. This CDR3 is 13 amino acids long. Here the CDR3 DNA reads TGTGCCAGCAGTCCGACAGGGACGGAGACCCAGTACTTC. As protein: CASSPTGTETQYF.

The chain recombines TRBV30 with TRBJ2-3; D ambiguous. Germline V gene sequence: CDR1 GTSNPN, CDR2 SVGIG (reference sequence). The CDR3 extends over 13 amino acids. The V and J ends lost 0 bases and 5 bases respectively, with 9 bases between them. CDR3 protein: CAWSVLGVDTQYF. The CDR3 nucleotides are TGTGCCTGGAGTGTTCTGGGTGTAGATACGCAGTATTTT.

This clone turned up a few times. This chain connects TRBV7-9 to TRBJ2-3, with D possibly TRBD1 on 5 matching bases. The V end lost 9 bases, the J end lost 1 base, and 11 bases lay between the germline ends. This CDR3 contains 13 residues. In germline, CDR1 is SEHNR, CDR2 FQNEAQ (reference sequence). CDR3 in amino acids: CASKGQGTDTQYF. CDR3 nucleotides: TGTGCCAGTAAGGGGCAGGGCACAGATACGCAGTATTTT.

This clone occurred once. The chain couples TRBV7-3 to TRBJ2-7, with a weak D call TRBD1 (5 bases). This CDR3 has 14 residues. V was shortened by 4 bases and J by 0 bases, with 10 bases between the two germline ends. The germline gives CDR1 SGHTA, CDR2 FQGTGA. The CDR3 DNA reads as TGTGCCAGCAGCTCAATGACAGCCTCCTACGAGCAGTACTTC. Protein sequence: CASSSMTASYEQYF.

The V call is TRBV30, the J call TRBJ2-1; D gene ambiguous. This CDR3 comprises 11 residues. Per the germline V gene, CDR1 is GTSNPN and CDR2 is SVGIG (reference sequence). The CDR3 nucleotides are TGTGCGCAGGAGTCCTACAATGAGCAGTTCTTC. Protein sequence: CAQESYNEQFF.

V gene TRBV27 combines with J gene TRBJ1-1; no definite D call. Germline CDR1 is MNHEY and CDR2 is SMNVEV (reference sequence). The CDR3 runs 12 residues. V gave up 6 bases and J gave up 6 bases, with 11 bases separating them. The CDR3 spells CASSPPGAEAFF. The DNA of the CDR3 is TGTGCCAGCAGCCCCCCCGGGGCTGAAGCTTTCTTT.

This clone was detected only once. The chain is built from TRBV5-4 and TRBJ1-1; 7 positions agree with TRBD1. V was pared by 2 bases and J by 7 bases, with 11 bases of the junction left unmatched. The CDR3 length is 15 residues. Germline V lookup: CDR1 SGHNT, CDR2 YYREEE (reference sequence). The CDR3 loop reads CASSLTGAPDGEAFF. The DNA for the CDR3 is TGTGCCAGCAGCTTAACAGGGGCCCCCGACGGTGAAGCTTTCTTT.

The CDR3 here is CASSLGLQGSYEQYF. CDR3 in DNA: TGTGCCAGCAGCTTAGGGCTACAGGGGTCCTACGAGCAGTACTTC. The rearrangement uses TRBV7-2 and TRBJ2-7; 7 nucleotides line up with TRBD1. From germline, CDR1 is SGHTA and CDR2 FQGNSA. The CDR3 runs 15 residues. After removal of 1 base from V and 1 base from J, the junction contained 4 bases not matched to a gene.

The V gene is TRBV11-3, the J gene TRBJ2-1; 8 nucleotides line up with TRBD2. The J segment lost 3 bases and the V segment lost 1 base, leaving 5 bases of the junction unmatched. CDR1 and CDR2 from the germline V gene are SGHNT and YENEEA. There are 16 residues in the CDR3. DNA for the CDR3: TGTGCCAGCAGCTTAGTTTCCGGGGGGGACTACAATGAGCAGTTCTTC. Its translation is CASSLVSGGDYNEQFF.

The CDR3 protein is CASSSLETQYF. DNA of the CDR3: TGTGCCAGCAGCTCTTTGGAGACCCAGTACTTC. The chain links TRBV11-2 to TRBJ2-5; D remains unclear. The V and J ends lost 4 bases and 5 bases respectively, with 5 bases between them. Germline CDR1 SGHAT, CDR2 FQNNGV. CDR3 length equals 11 residues.

The chain employs TRBV6-5 and TRBJ2-7; 10 bases line up with TRBD1. Germline V gene sequence: CDR1 MNHEY, CDR2 SVGAGI. V was pared by 1 base and J by 4 bases, with 7 bases of the junction left unmatched. The CDR3 totals 16 residues. The chain's CDR3 is CASSYYVGTGAYEQYF. The DNA for the CDR3 is TGTGCCAGCAGTTACTACGTTGGGACAGGGGCGTACGAGCAGTACTTC.